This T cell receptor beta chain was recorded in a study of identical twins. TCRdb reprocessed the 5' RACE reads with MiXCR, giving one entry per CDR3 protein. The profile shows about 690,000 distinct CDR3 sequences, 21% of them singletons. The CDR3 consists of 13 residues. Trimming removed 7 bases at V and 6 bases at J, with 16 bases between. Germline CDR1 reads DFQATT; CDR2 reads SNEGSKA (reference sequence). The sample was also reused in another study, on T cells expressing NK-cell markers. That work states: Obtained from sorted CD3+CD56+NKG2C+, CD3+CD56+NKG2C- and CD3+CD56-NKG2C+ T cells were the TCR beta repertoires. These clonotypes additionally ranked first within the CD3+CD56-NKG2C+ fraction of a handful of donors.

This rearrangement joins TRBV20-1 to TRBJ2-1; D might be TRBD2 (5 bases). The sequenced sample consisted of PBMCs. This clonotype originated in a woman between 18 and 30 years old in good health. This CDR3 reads CSVSGGGRNEQFF. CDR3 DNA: TGCAGTGTGTCGGGCGGCGGGCGCAATGAGCAGTTCTTC.